Listed below are T cell receptor beta chains from one sample, sequenced in a study of T cells in localized non-small cell lung cancer. Profiling relied on immunoSEQ multiplex PCR, and the TCRdb table lists in-frame clones only, not all of them. This sample carries 850 to 1,400 clones, 15% to 20% of them seen once, and the ten largest clones take 16%. This material consisted of lung tumor tissue, taken before any cancer treatment. These TCRs come from a woman aged 40-69 years with stage II lung adenocarcinoma. CDR3s include the opening cysteine and the closing phenylalanine or tryptophan. Each record gives: V gene, D gene, clone size, J gene, CDR3 DNA, CDR3 protein. The D gene is left open where the match is weak. The size of a clone is reported for some rows only, either as once, few or many, or as a class for expanded clones.

TRBV6-8	TRBD1	large	TRBJ1-4	TGTGCCAGCAGTACCGGGACAGGGGTTACTAATGAAAAACTGTTTTTT	CASSTGTGVTNEKLFF
TRBV6-8	NA	few	TRBJ2-1	TGTGCCAGCAGTGCCCAAGCAGGGGGGACCTACAATGAGCAGTTCTTC	CASSAQAGGTYNEQFF
TRBV28	TRBD1	NA	TRBJ2-1	TGTGCCAGCAGTTTACCCGGGACAGGGGGCTACAATGAGCAGTTCTTC	CASSLPGTGGYNEQFF
TRBV18	NA	NA	TRBJ2-6	TGTGCCAGCTCACCACCGTCGACGGGGACTGGGGCCAACGTCCTGACTTTC	CASSPPSTGTGANVLTF
TRBV9	NA	NA	TRBJ2-7	TGTGCCAGCAGCTGGTTGGGGTCGGGGGCCTACGAGCAGTACTTC	CASSWLGSGAYEQYF
TRBV6-8	TRBD1	few	TRBJ1-5	TGTGCCAGCAGTCGGACAGGGGGGAGACCCCAGCATTTT	CASSRTGGRPQHF
TRBV6-8	NA	NA	TRBJ1-1	TGTGCCAGCAGTTACATGTGGGGCGCGGGGGCTGAAGCTTTCTTT	CASSYMWGAGAEAFF
TRBV19	NA	NA	TRBJ2-2	TGTGCCAGTAGTATGGGGGGTTCCGGGGAGCTGTTTTTT	CASSMGGSGELFF
TRBV5-1	TRBD1	few	TRBJ1-5	TGCGCCAGCAGACAAGGGACAGACAACAATCAGCCCCAGCATTTT	CASRQGTDNNQPQHF
TRBV19	NA	NA	TRBJ1-1	TGTGCCAGTAGTGGGGAGAGTTCTGAAGCTTTCTTT	CASSGESSEAFF
TRBV11-3	NA	medium-sized	TRBJ2-7	TGTGCCAGCAGCTTATTGGGGGGGCTAAACGAGCAGTACTTC	CASSLLGGLNEQYF
TRBV6-8	NA	NA	TRBJ2-4	TGTGCCAGCAGGCCAGGGGGGGGAAACATTCAGTACTTC	CASRPGGGNIQYF
TRBV15	NA	NA	TRBJ2-5	TGTGCCACCAGCAGAGACCCTTTGGACAGCTACCAAGAGACCCAGTACTTC	CATSRDPLDSYQETQYF
TRBV9	TRBD1	medium-sized	TRBJ1-4	TGTGCCAGCAGCGCAACAGGGGGCACTGAAAAACTGTTTTTT	CASSATGGTEKLFF
TRBV6-8	NA	few	TRBJ1-4	TGTGCCAGCAGTTACACGGGGAATGAAAAACTGTTTTTT	CASSYTGNEKLFF
TRBV11-3	TRBD1	medium-sized	TRBJ1-1	TGTGCCAGCAGTTGGGACAGCCCGAACACTGAAGCTTTCTTT	CASSWDSPNTEAFF
TRBV11-3	TRBD1	few	TRBJ2-7	TGTGCCAGCAGCCTCCCTAGGACAGGGGCCTACGAGCAGTACTTC	CASSLPRTGAYEQYF
TRBV19	NA	NA	TRBJ2-1	TGTGCCAGTAGTATAGCTCCCCAAAACCCCAATGAGCAGTTCTTC	CASSIAPQNPNEQFF
TRBV6-8	NA	NA	TRBJ1-2	TGTGCCAGCAGTCCGAATAAGAATTCAGGGGCTAACTATGGCTACACCTTC	CASSPNKNSGANYGYTF
TRBV15	NA	once	TRBJ2-3	TGTGCCACCAGCAGAGATGGGCCCACAGATACGCAGTATTTT	CATSRDGPTDTQYF
TRBV7-2	TRBD1	few	TRBJ2-7	TGTGCCAGCAGCCCGGACAGGGGTTACGAGCAGTACTTC	CASSPDRGYEQYF
TRBV6-8	NA	few	TRBJ2-5	TGTGCCAGCAGCCCAGTAGGCGAGACCCAGTACTTC	CASSPVGETQYF